These 3 T cell receptor beta chains were all obtained from the same sample, sequenced in a study of cytomegalovirus exposure and HLA in healthy donors. This PCR relied on a set of 60 Vbeta primers and 13 Jbeta primers. The repertoire was sequenced with immunoSEQ multiplex PCR; TCRdb's copy has only in-frame clones and lacks some. The sample holds about 94,000 clones, 77% seen once. The sample consisted of PBMCs. These receptors were taken from a man aged 30-40 years in good health and CMV-seronegative.

The V gene is TRBV7-8, the J gene TRBJ1-2; D possibly corresponds to TRBD1 (6 bases). The CDR3 covers 14 residues. Germline CDR1 and CDR2: SGHVS and FQNEAQ. V was clipped by 5 bases and J by 8 bases, with 18 bases between them. CDR3 nucleotides: TGTGCCAGCAGCGTAGGAGGGACATCACGGGGCTACACCTTC. It translates to CASSVGGTSRGYTF. Filled out from reference TRBV7-8 and TRBJ1-2, the complete variable domain reads GAGVSQSPRYKVAKRGQDVALRCDPISGHVSLFWYQQALGQGPEFLTYFQNEAQLDKSGLPSDRFFAERPEGSVSTLKIQRTQQEDSAVYLCASSVGGTSRGYTFGSGTRLTVV.

DNA of the CDR3: TGTGCCAGCAGCCAAGTTTCGGGGGGTGAGCAGTTCTTC. Its protein is CASSQVSGGEQFF. The rearrangement joins TRBV14 to TRBJ2-1; 7 nucleotides align to TRBD2. V trimming: 1 base; J trimming: 9 bases; junction bases outside the gene matches: 3. CDR1 SGHDN and CDR2 FVKESK come from the germline V gene. The CDR3 loop spans 13 amino acids.

This clone was recorded a few times. J is TRBJ1-1 and V is TRBV30; D might be TRBD1 (5 bases). The germline V gene encodes CDR1 GTSNPN and CDR2 SVGIG (reference sequence). Trimming shortened V by 2 bases and J by 6 bases, and 13 bases separated the two germline ends. This CDR3 is 13 amino acids long. As DNA, the CDR3 is TGTGCCTGGAGTATACACCAGGGCTCTGAAGCTTTCTTT. Translating gives CAWSIHQGSEAFF.